Sequencing of this TCR beta chain was carried out in a study of CD8 T cells in ankylosing spondylitis. Broader study findings: A TCR beta motif of eight or nine highly homologous variants seemed to mark ankylosing spondylitis blood.

Notes on this clonotype: Antigen: not known.

From the 5' RACE reads, TCRdb called clonotypes with MiXCR, one entry per CDR3 protein. The sample holds some 200,000 distinct CDR3 sequences; 15% to 20% are singletons and the top ten take around 4.5%. The CDR3 totals 13 residues. V was pared by 4 bases and J by 5 bases, with 4 bases of the junction left unmatched. Germline values: CDR1 SQVTM, CDR2 ANQGSEA. This receptor was identified in a male donor aged 5 to 29 with ankylosing spondylitis or in good health (not recorded which). The V and J genes are TRBV29-1 and TRBJ1-4; 7 bases are shared with TRBD1. Sequences were obtained from blood, either unsorted or a sorted T cell fraction (not recorded which). The CDR3 DNA sequence: TGCAGCGTTGGAGACAGGGTCAATGAAAAACTGTTTTTT. As protein: CSVGDRVNEKLFF.